This TCR beta chain was identified in a study of spatial heterogeneity in lung cancer. General study points: Tumoral mutation counts were tracked by counts of expanded intratumoral alpha and beta TCRs.

CDR3 length: 12 residues. V lost 5 bases to trimming and J lost 9 bases, with 11 bases between them. Germline V gives CDR1 SEHNR, CDR2 FQNEAQ (reference sequence). Documented time point: sample taken at primary tumor resection. The donors comprised approximately 75 untreated early-stage non-small cell lung cancer patients. The sequenced material consisted of unsorted whole RNA from tumor, nontumor lung or frozen PBMC. A single record per CDR3 protein comes from TCRdb applying MiXCR to the 5' RACE reads. The profile covers under 7,000 distinct CDR3 sequences, with around 3.1% appearing a single time and roughly 23% taken by the ten largest. This clonotype was observed many times. Its antigen is currently unknown.

This TCR was recovered from a male donor with early-stage non-small cell lung cancer. The chain links TRBV7-9 to TRBJ2-1, with a tentative D call TRBD2 (5 bases). The specimen was lung tumor tissue, collected at surgery. The CDR3 bases are TGTGCCAGCAGCCCCGGGGTTTTTGAGCAGTTCTTC. It specifies CASSPGVFEQFF.